This T cell receptor (beta chain) was observed in a study of cytomegalovirus exposure and HLA in healthy donors. Study in general: Early release data held 85 million to 95 million unique TCRs from HLA-typed donors. Study conclusions and caveats: In an earlier analysis, productive rearrangement rates for most beta V segments clustered near 87% or 30%. In a later analysis, V- and J-gene trimming of beta chains associated with a DCLRE1C missense variant, replicated independently.

The V and J ends lost 6 bases and 2 bases, in that order; junction bases with no gene match: 16. The CDR3 has 18 amino acids. The germline V gene has CDR1 LNHDA and CDR2 SQIVND (reference sequence). About this clone itself: Its antigen is still unknown.

60 Vbeta and 13 Jbeta primers were used in PCR. The method was immunoSEQ multiplex PCR; TCRdb's version includes in-frame clones alone and lacks a portion of them. This table has around 190,000 clones, 81% appearing once. This chain uses TRBV19 with TRBJ1-5; 7 bases are shared with TRBD1. The source material was PBMCs. This TCR came from a man aged 35 to 55 in good health and CMV-seropositive. The CDR3 loop is CASSKHRARDSGNQPQHF. CDR3 DNA sequence: TGTGCCAGTAGCAAACATAGAGCACGGGACAGTGGCAATCAGCCCCAGCATTTT.